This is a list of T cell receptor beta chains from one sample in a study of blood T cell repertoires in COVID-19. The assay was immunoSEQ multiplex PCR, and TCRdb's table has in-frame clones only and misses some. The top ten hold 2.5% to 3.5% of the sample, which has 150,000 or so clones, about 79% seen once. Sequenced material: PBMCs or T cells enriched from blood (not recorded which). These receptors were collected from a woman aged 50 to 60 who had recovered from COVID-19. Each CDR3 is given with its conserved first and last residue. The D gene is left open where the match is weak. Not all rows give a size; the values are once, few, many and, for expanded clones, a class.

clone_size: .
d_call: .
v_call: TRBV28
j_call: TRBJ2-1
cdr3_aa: CASSLGTPVNEQFF
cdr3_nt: TGTGCCAGCAGTTTGGGGACTCCAGTCAATGAGCAGTTCTTC

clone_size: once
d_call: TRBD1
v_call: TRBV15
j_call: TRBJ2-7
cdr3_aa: CATSDRVSYEQYF
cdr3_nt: TGTGCCACCAGTGACAGGGTCTCCTACGAGCAGTACTTC

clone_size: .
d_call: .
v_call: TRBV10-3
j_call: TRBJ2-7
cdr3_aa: CAISDGEGYEQYF
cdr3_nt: TGTGCCATCAGTGATGGCGAGGGCTACGAGCAGTACTTC

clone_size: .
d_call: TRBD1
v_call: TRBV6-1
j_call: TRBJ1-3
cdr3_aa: CASSEKVEGANGNTIYF
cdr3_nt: TGTGCCAGCAGTGAAAAGGTGGAGGGGGCGAATGGAAACACCATATATTTT

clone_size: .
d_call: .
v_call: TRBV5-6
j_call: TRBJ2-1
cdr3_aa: CASSEAPTGPEFF
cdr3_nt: TGTGCCAGCAGCGAAGCCCCGACAGGACCGGAATTCTTC

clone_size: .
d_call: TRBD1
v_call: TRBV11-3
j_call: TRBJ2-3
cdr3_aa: CASSLGRTGPHTDTQYF
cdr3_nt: TGTGCCAGCAGCTTAGGCCGGACAGGACCCCACACAGATACGCAGTATTTT

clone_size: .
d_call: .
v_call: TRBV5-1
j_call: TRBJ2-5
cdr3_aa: CASSLGPGETQYF
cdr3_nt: TGCGCCAGCAGCTTGGGTCCGGGGGAGACCCAGTACTTC

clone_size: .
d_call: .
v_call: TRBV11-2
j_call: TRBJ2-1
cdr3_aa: CASSLSMDNEQFF
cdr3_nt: TGTGCCAGCAGCTTGTCTATGGACAATGAGCAGTTCTTC

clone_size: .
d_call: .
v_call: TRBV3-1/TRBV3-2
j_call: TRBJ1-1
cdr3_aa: CASSGALGVAFF
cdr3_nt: TGTGCCAGCAGCGGTGCGCTAGGGGTAGCTTTCTTT

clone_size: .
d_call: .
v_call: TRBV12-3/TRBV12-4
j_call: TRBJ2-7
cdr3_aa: CASSSQYEQYF
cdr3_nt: TGTGCCAGCAGTTCCCAGTACGAGCAGTACTTC

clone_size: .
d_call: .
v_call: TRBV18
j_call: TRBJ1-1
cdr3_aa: CASSPSEDMNTEAFF
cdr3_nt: TGTGCCAGCTCACCTTCCGAGGATATGAACACTGAAGCTTTCTTT

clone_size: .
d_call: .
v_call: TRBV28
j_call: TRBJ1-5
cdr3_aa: CASSFGGVSQPQHF
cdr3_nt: TGTGCCAGCAGTTTTGGAGGGGTCAGTCAGCCCCAGCATTTT

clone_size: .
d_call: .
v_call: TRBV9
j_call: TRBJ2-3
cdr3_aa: CASSPNPGVDTQYF
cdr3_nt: TGTGCCAGCAGCCCTAACCCCGGGGTGGATACGCAGTATTTT

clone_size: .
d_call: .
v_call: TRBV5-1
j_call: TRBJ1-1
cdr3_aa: CASSGSGVRAEAFF
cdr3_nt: TGCGCCAGCAGCGGCAGCGGGGTCCGGGCTGAAGCTTTCTTT

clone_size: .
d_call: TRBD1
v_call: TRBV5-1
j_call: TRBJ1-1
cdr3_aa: CASSGTGRPEAFF
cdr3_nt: TGCGCCAGCAGCGGGACAGGGAGGCCTGAAGCTTTCTTT

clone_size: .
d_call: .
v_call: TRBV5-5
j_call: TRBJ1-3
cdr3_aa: CASSLDRGFGNTIYF
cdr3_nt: TGTGCCAGCAGCTTGGATAGGGGATTTGGAAACACCATATATTTT

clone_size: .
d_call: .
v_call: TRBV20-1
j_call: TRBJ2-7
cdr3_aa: CSAHQGGEQYF
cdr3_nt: TGCAGTGCTCATCAGGGGGGCGAGCAGTACTTC

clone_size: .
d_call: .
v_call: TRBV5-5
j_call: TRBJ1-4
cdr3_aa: CASSSRQDTNEKLFF
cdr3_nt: TGTGCCAGCAGCTCGAGACAGGACACTAATGAAAAACTGTTTTTT

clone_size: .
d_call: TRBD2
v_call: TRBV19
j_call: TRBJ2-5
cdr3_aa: CASSIRGTSGIETQYF
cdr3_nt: TGTGCCAGTAGTATACGCGGGACTAGCGGGATAGAGACCCAGTACTTC

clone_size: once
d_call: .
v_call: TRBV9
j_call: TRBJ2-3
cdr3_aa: CASSPMVGRLTDTQYF
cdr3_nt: TGTGCCAGCAGCCCAATGGTGGGGCGCCTCACAGATACGCAGTATTTT

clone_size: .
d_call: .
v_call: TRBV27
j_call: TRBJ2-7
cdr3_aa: CASSLFSTGAYEQYF
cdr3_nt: TGTGCCAGCAGTTTATTTTCTACAGGAGCCTACGAGCAGTACTTC

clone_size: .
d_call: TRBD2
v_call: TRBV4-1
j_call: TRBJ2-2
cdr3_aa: CASTARKLAGVNTGELFF
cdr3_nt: TGCGCCAGCACCGCCCGGAAACTAGCGGGAGTGAACACCGGGGAGCTGTTTTTT

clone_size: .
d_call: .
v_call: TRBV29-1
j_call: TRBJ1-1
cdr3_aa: CSVGGGAYTEAFF
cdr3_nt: TGCAGCGTTGGGGGGGGCGCCTACACTGAAGCTTTCTTT

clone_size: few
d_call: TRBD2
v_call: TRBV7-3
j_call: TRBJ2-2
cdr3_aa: CASSSRGTSGTGELFF
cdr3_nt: TGTGCCAGCAGCTCTAGGGGGACTAGCGGAACCGGGGAGCTGTTTTTT

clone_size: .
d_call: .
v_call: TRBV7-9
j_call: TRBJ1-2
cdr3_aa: CASSPGGTSRIHGYTF
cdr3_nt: TGTGCCAGCAGCCCCGGCGGGACGTCACGAATCCATGGCTACACCTTC

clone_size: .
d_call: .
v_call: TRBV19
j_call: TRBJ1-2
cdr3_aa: CASSIGQGLGYTF
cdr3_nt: TGTGCCAGTAGTATCGGCCAGGGCCTGGGCTACACCTTC

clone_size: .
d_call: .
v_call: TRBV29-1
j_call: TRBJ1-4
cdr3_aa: CSVRSNEKLFF
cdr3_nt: TGCAGCGTTCGGTCTAATGAAAAACTGTTTTTT

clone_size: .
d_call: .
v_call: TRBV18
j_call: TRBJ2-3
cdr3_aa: CASSPDGVSTDTQYF
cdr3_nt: TGTGCCAGCTCACCTGACGGGGTTAGCACAGATACGCAGTATTTT

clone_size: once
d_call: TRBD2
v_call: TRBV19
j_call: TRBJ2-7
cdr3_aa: CASSIASGDSYEQYF
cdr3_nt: TGTGCCAGTAGTATAGCTAGCGGAGACTCCTACGAGCAGTACTTC

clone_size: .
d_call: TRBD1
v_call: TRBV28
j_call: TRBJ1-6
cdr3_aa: CASSPVTGVDSPLHF
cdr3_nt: TGTGCCAGCAGTCCAGTGACAGGGGTAGATTCACCCCTCCACTTT

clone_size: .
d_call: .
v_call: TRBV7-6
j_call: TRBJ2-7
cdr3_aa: CASSLRFRGKAYEQYF
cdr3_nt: TGTGCCAGCAGCTTACGATTTCGCGGAAAAGCCTACGAGCAGTACTTC

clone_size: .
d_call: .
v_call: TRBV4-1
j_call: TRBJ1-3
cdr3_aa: CASSQYKAASSGNTIYF
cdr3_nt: TGCGCCAGCAGCCAATATAAGGCGGCGTCCTCTGGAAACACCATATATTTT

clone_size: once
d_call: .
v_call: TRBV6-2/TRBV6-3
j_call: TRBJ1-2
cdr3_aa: CASSYSSVVISYGYTF
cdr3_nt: TGTGCCAGCAGTTACTCGAGTGTGGTGATAAGCTATGGCTACACCTTC

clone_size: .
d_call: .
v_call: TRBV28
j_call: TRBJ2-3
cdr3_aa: CASRSRTTRTDTQYF
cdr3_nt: TGTGCCAGCAGGTCCAGGACTACCCGCACAGATACGCAGTATTTT

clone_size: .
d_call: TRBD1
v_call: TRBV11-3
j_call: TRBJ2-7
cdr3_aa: CASSTVRTGSIYEQYF
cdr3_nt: TGTGCCAGCAGCACCGTAAGGACAGGGTCGATCTACGAGCAGTACTTC

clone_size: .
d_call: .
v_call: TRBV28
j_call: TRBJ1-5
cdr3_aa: CASVDFRDTNQPQHF
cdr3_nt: TGTGCCAGCGTGGATTTCCGGGACACCAATCAGCCCCAGCATTTT

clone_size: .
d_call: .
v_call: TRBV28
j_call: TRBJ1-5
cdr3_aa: CASSLRRFNQPQHF
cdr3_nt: TGTGCCAGCAGTTTACGGCGGTTCAATCAGCCCCAGCATTTT

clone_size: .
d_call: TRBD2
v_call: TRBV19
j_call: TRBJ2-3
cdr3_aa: CASSLLSGGERTQYF
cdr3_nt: TGTGCCAGTAGTTTGTTGAGCGGGGGGGAACGTACGCAGTATTTT

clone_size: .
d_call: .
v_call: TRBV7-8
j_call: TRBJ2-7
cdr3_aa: CASSRSTGEDEQYF
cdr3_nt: TGTGCCAGCAGCCGATCGACGGGAGAGGACGAGCAGTACTTC

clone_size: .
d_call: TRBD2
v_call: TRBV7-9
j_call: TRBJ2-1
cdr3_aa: CASSSSGTHYNEQFF
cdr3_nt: TGTGCCAGCAGCTCTAGCGGGACCCACTACAATGAGCAGTTCTTC